The TCR beta chain under discussion was sequenced for a study of T cell changes during pregnancy in multiple sclerosis (dated by TCRdb to about 2019). A note on the overall study: In women with multiple sclerosis, the researchers looked at how the T cell repertoire shifted as pregnancy progressed.

From the cysteine through the phenylalanine, the CDR3 covers 16 amino acids. Only the CDR3 portion is preserved as DNA: 48 bases, with reading frame beginning at the first base. The CDR1 and CDR2 encoded by the germline V gene (reference sequence) are SEHNR and FQNEAQ. Trimming removed 5 bases from V and 5 bases from J; the gene matches leave 6 bases unexplained. Libraries came from the immunoSEQ multiplex PCR assay. TCRdb obtained this table from immuneACCESS and retained in-frame rearrangements with V and J assigned. These tables miss some clones; where compared with another copy, unresolved V genes account for less than half of the shortfall, and the remainder is unexplained. Across this sample there are 95,000 to 110,000 clones, with roughly 90% seen only once. The ten top clones hold roughly 0.82% of the sample. In regard to this clone: No antigen is known for it. No base qualities exist here, and no much larger clone lies one base off it.

The sequence links TRBV7-9 to TRBJ2-3; 14 junctional bases match TRBD2. The source is a female donor in good health, enrolled as a control in a pregnancy study. The sequencing here drew on peripheral blood, taken in the third trimester of pregnancy. The CDR3 corresponds to CASSQAGLAGVDTQYF. Here is the DNA: TGTGCCAGCAGCCAAGCGGGACTAGCGGGGGTAGATACGCAGTATTTT.